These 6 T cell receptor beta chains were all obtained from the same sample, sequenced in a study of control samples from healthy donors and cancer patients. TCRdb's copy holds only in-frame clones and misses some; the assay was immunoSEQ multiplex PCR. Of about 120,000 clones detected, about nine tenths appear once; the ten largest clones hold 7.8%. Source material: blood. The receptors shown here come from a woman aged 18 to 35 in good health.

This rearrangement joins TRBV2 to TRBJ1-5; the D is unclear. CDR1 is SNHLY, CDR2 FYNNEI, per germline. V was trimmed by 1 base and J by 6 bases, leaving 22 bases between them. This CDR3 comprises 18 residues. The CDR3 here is CASSEDSVSREGSQPQHF. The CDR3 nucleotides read TGTGCCAGCAGTGAAGACTCGGTTTCTAGGGAGGGAAGTCAGCCCCAGCATTTT.

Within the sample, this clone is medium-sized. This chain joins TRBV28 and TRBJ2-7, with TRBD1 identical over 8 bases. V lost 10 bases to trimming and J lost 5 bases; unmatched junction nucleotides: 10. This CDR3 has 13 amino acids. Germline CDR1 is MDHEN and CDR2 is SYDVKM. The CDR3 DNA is TGTGCCACAAAGGCAGGGGGCTTCAACGAGCAGTACTTC. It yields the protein CATKAGGFNEQYF.

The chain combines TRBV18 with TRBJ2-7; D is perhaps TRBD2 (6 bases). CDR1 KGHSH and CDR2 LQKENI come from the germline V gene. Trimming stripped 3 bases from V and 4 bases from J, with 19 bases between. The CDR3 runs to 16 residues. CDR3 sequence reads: CASSPSAGRGRYEQYF. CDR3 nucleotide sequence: TGTGCCAGCTCACCCTCCGCTGGCCGGGGGAGGTACGAGCAGTACTTC.

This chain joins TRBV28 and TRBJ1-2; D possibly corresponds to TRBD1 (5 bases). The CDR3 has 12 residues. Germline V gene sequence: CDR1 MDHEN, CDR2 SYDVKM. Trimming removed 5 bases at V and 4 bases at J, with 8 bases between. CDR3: CASSPGGYGYTF. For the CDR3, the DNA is TGTGCCAGCAGTCCGGGGGGCTATGGCTACACCTTC.

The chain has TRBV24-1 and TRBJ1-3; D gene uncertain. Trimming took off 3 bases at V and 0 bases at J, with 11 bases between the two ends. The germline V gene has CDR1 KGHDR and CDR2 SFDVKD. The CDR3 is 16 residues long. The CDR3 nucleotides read TGTGCCACCAGTGATCTTAGTATCAACTCTGGAAACACCATATATTTT. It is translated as CATSDLSINSGNTIYF.

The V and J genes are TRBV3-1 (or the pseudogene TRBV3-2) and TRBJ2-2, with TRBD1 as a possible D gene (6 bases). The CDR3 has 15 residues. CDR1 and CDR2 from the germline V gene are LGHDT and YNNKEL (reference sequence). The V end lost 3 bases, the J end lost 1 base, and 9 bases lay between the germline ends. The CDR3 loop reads CASSHRTENTGELFF. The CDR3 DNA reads TGTGCCAGCAGCCACAGGACAGAGAACACCGGGGAGCTGTTTTTT.